The next 20 T cell receptor beta chains were all read from a single sample in a study of blood T cell repertoires in COVID-19. The method was immunoSEQ multiplex PCR; TCRdb's version includes in-frame clones alone and lacks a portion of them. The table includes 55,000 to 65,000 clones, approximately 80% detected once. Sequences were obtained from peripheral blood. The source of these receptors is a man aged 25 to 40 with COVID-19, enrolled during active disease.

CDR3 amino acids: CASSLAFKRGTDTQYF. CDR3 nucleotides: TGTGCCAGCAGCTTAGCTTTTAAGAGGGGCACAGATACGCAGTATTTT. The chain combines TRBV7-2 with TRBJ2-3; D might be TRBD2 (5 bases). The CDR3 spans 16 residues. Germline lookup yields CDR1 SGHTA and CDR2 FQGNSA. V lost 0 bases and J lost 1, with 11 bases in between.

The chain has TRBV6-5 and TRBJ1-2; no clear D gene. Deletions cut 0 bases from V and 10 bases from J, with 15 bases between. The germline V gene has CDR1 MNHEY and CDR2 SVGAGI. This CDR3 comprises 14 residues. CDR3 sequence: CASSYSDGLWAYTF. In DNA form, the CDR3 reads TGTGCCAGCAGTTACTCAGACGGTCTATGGGCCTACACCTTC.

The gene calls are TRBV6-2 or TRBV6-3 and TRBJ1-1; 10 bases are shared with TRBD1. V lost 2 bases to trimming and J lost 1 base; unmatched junction nucleotides: 4. CDR3 length equals 16 residues. Germline V gene lookup returns CDR1 MNHEY and CDR2 SVGEGT. As DNA, the CDR3 is TGTGCCAGCAGTTACGGAGGGACAGGGGCGAACACTGAAGCTTTCTTT. Its translation is CASSYGGTGANTEAFF.

This sequence joins TRBV14 and TRBJ1-2; a possible D gene is TRBD1 (5 bases). The V end was cut by 1 base, the J end by 7 bases, with 16 bases between. The CDR3 has 15 amino acids. The germline V gene encodes CDR1 SGHDN and CDR2 FVKESK. The CDR3, as DNA: TGTGCCAGCAGCCAAGGAGGTGGCGGGGGGAGTGGCTACACCTTC. It codes for CASSQGGGGGSGYTF.

This chain joins TRBV7-9 and TRBJ1-1, with TRBD1 matching 11 bases. The CDR3 is 17 residues long. V was clipped by 5 bases and J by 1 base; unmatched bases: 9. CDR1 SEHNR and CDR2 FQNEAQ come from the germline V gene (reference sequence). Here the CDR3 reads CASSPGTGGWGNTEAFF. Here the CDR3 DNA reads TGTGCCAGCAGCCCTGGGACAGGGGGGTGGGGGAACACTGAAGCTTTCTTT.

The chain couples TRBV11-2 to TRBJ1-2; D is undetermined. This CDR3 is built from 14 residues. Deletions cut 0 bases from V and 4 bases from J, with 9 bases between. Germline V lookup: CDR1 SGHAT, CDR2 FQNNGV. CDR3 sequence reads: CASSLERVGYGYTF. DNA for the CDR3: TGTGCCAGCAGCTTAGAGAGGGTGGGCTATGGCTACACCTTC.

The V call is TRBV10-3, the J call TRBJ2-1; D is uncertain. The germline V gene has CDR1 ENHRY and CDR2 SYGVKD. This CDR3 has 11 residues. V dropped 5 bases and J dropped 5 bases, with 4 bases sitting between them. The chain's CDR3 is CAISRDNEQFF. CDR3 in DNA: TGTGCCATCAGTAGAGACAATGAGCAGTTCTTC.

This clone has just a few counts. The same CDR3 also results from other DNA sequences found in this sample. The genes are TRBV7-9 and TRBJ1-1, with 7 bases that match TRBD1. Germline loops: CDR1 SEHNR, CDR2 FQNEAQ (reference sequence). V shed 1 base and J 5 bases; nucleotides not matched to a gene: 1. The CDR3 is 13 amino acids. CDR3 DNA sequence: TGTGCCAGCAGCTTAGGACAGGGTACTGAAGCTTTCTTT. Its translation: CASSLGQGTEAFF.

This clone was recorded many times. This sequence joins TRBV28 and TRBJ2-7; 10 bases fit TRBD2. This CDR3 region has 17 residues. V lost 5 bases and J lost 1; bases outside the gene matches: 11. Germline-derived CDR1 and CDR2 are MDHEN and SYDVKM. The CDR3 nucleotides read TGTGCCAGCAGTACAATGACCAGCGGGAGGGATTCCTACGAGCAGTACTTC. Its translation is CASSTMTSGRDSYEQYF.

The rearrangement uses TRBV6-1 and TRBJ1-5; TRBD1 agrees at 12 bases. The CDR3 runs 16 residues. Unmatched junction bases numbered 2, after V lost 4 bases and J lost 1 base. Per the germline V gene, CDR1 is MNHNS and CDR2 is SASEGT. CDR3 sequence: CASSGDRGQSNQPQHF. The CDR3 region has the DNA TGTGCCAGCAGTGGGGACAGGGGGCAGAGCAATCAGCCCCAGCATTTT.

The chain joins TRBV18 to TRBJ1-1; 7 bases map to TRBD1. The CDR3 length is 16 residues. Trimming cost V 3 bases and J 2 bases; bases outside gene matches: 9. The germline V gene encodes CDR1 KGHSH and CDR2 LQKENI. CDR3 sequence reads: CASSPRQGELNTEAFF. DNA for the CDR3: TGTGCCAGCTCACCCAGACAGGGAGAACTTAACACTGAAGCTTTCTTT.

The chain combines TRBV19 with TRBJ1-1; D is undetermined. Trimming cost V 1 base and J 6 bases, with 15 bases left between them. Germline lookup yields CDR1 LNHDA and CDR2 SQIVND (reference sequence). This CDR3 contains 15 residues. The CDR3 DNA is TGTGCCAGTAGTATAGCTGGGAGAGCTATCTCTGAAGCTTTCTTT. Translating gives CASSIAGRAISEAFF.

This clone was seen only once. The chain couples TRBV19 to TRBJ1-1; D not resolved. CDR3 length: 17 amino acids. V gave up 2 bases and J gave up 4 bases, with 20 bases separating them. Germline CDR1 and CDR2: LNHDA and SQIVND (reference sequence). The CDR3: CASSISGRLWVSTEAFF. The CDR3 DNA reads TGTGCCAGTAGTATATCCGGCAGGTTATGGGTGAGCACTGAAGCTTTCTTT.

The rearrangement joins TRBV24-1 to TRBJ2-2; 7 bases align to TRBD1. The trim removed 4 bases at V and 5 bases at J, leaving 3 bases unmatched. The CDR3 runs to 14 residues. Germline V gives CDR1 KGHDR, CDR2 SFDVKD. CDR3 sequence reads: CATSEQGRTGELFF. The CDR3 nucleotides are TGTGCCACCAGTGAACAGGGGCGGACCGGGGAGCTGTTTTTT.

The sample holds a few counts of this clone. CDR3 sequence reads: CAHSTDMNTEAFF. The CDR3 DNA sequence: TGTGCCCATTCGACAGATATGAACACTGAAGCTTTCTTT. The rearrangement uses TRBV30 and TRBJ1-1, with D perhaps matching TRBD1 (5 bases). This CDR3 has 13 residues. CDR1 and CDR2 from the germline V gene are GTSNPN and SVGIG (reference sequence). V lost 8 bases and J 0 bases, leaving 13 bases between the germline ends.

This chain joins TRBV5-1 and TRBJ2-3, with a tentative D call TRBD1 (5 bases). The germline V gene encodes CDR1 SGHRS and CDR2 YFSETQ. The CDR3 extends over 15 amino acids. Trimming removed 0 bases from V and 2 bases from J, with 10 bases in between. The CDR3 region is CASSLDGQLTDTQYF. The CDR3 DNA is TGCGCCAGCAGCTTGGATGGACAACTCACAGATACGCAGTATTTT.

This clone was detected only a few times. The V call is TRBV5-6, the J call TRBJ1-2, with D unclear. The germline V gene has CDR1 SGHDT and CDR2 YYEEEE. Trimming shortened V by 0 bases and J by 3 bases, and 6 bases separated the two germline ends. The CDR3 length is 13 residues. The CDR3: CASSLDSHYGYTF. In DNA form, the CDR3 reads TGTGCCAGCAGCTTGGACAGCCACTATGGCTACACCTTC.

This rearrangement joins TRBV28 to TRBJ2-7; D is possibly TRBD1 (5 bases). The CDR3 contains 13 residues. With 8 bases removed from V and 4 bases from J, the gap between germline ends came to 15 bases. CDR1 and CDR2 (germline): MDHEN, SYDVKM. CDR3 DNA: TGTGCCAGCGGGCTGGAAGGGGTATACGAGCAGTACTTC. It encodes CASGLEGVYEQYF.

The chain combines TRBV18 with TRBJ2-6; D is unclear. Germline CDR1 and CDR2: KGHSH and LQKENI. The CDR3 length is 13 residues. The V end was cut by 6 bases, the J end by 0 bases, with 3 bases between. This CDR3 is CASSSSGANVLTF. The CDR3 nucleotides read TGTGCCAGCTCGAGCTCTGGGGCCAACGTCCTGACTTTC.

The rearrangement uses TRBV12-3 or TRBV12-4 and TRBJ2-7; D is possibly TRBD1 (6 bases). The CDR3 has 13 amino acids. V was shortened by 7 bases and J by 2 bases, with 12 bases between the two germline ends. The CDR3 region has the DNA TGTGCCAGCAACCGGGACAATGCCTACGAGCAGTACTTC. Amino acid sequence: CASNRDNAYEQYF.